This T cell receptor beta chain was documented in a study of cytomegalovirus exposure and HLA in healthy donors. On the study more broadly: An early data release held 70 million to 90 million unique TCRs from HLA-typed donors. Overall study findings and caveats: In a later analysis, parvovirus B19, influenza, CMV and Epstein-Barr virus appeared linked to several top co-occurrence clusters. CMV antigen specificity of three CMV-associated chains was confirmed in vitro.

With 60 Vbeta and 13 Jbeta primers, the PCR was carried out. Under the authors' procedure: There were around 80 million unique TCR beta chains by a later count, and some 11 million of them were shared. Data came from immunoSEQ multiplex PCR; TCRdb stores just in-frame clones and leaves some out. V and J calls and clone size are given by that table; D and trimming were obtained from the DNA. The sample lists 150,000 to 200,000 clones, around 78% occurring once. Regarding this clone: The antigen is unknown.

V shed 3 bases and J 4 bases; nucleotides not matched to a gene: 18. This CDR3 comprises 18 residues. Germline V gene sequence: CDR1 PRHDT, CDR2 FYEKMQ (reference sequence). The chain employs TRBV13 and TRBJ2-7, with 7 nucleotides matching TRBD2. The TCR originated in a female donor in good health and CMV-seronegative. Sequencing used PBMCs. CDR3 residues: CASSLRGGPSLSSYEQYF. CDR3 nucleotide sequence: TGTGCCAGCAGCTTGCGGGGAGGGCCATCTCTGTCCTCGTACGAGCAGTACTTC.